A single sample is the source of the 21 T cell receptor beta chains below, sequenced in a study of blood T cell repertoires in COVID-19. Using immunoSEQ multiplex PCR, the repertoire was profiled, and TCRdb retains in-frame clones only, with some absent. The table has around 150,000 clones, over 85% seen once. Sequencing was carried out using peripheral blood. The receptor set was obtained from a man aged 55 to 70 with active or convalescent COVID-19.

This sequence joins TRBV3-1 (or the pseudogene TRBV3-2) and TRBJ2-5; D is undetermined. Germline V gene data show CDR1 as LGHDT and CDR2 as YNNKEL (reference sequence). The CDR3 sequence is 15 residues long. With 3 bases removed from V and 1 base from J, the gap between germline ends came to 12 bases. CDR3 sequence reads: CASSQLVVAQETQYF. The CDR3 region has the DNA TGTGCCAGCAGCCAGTTGGTGGTGGCCCAAGAGACCCAGTACTTC.

The chain links TRBV6-4 to TRBJ2-7; tentative D call: TRBD2 (5 bases). This CDR3 is built from 14 residues. The germline V and J ends were trimmed by 8 bases and 0 bases, with 14 bases remaining between them. CDR1 is MRHNA and CDR2 is SNTAGT in the germline V gene. Written as DNA, the CDR3 is TGTGCCAGCTCCCGAGGGCAGAGCTCCTACGAGCAGTACTTC. Encoded protein: CASSRGQSSYEQYF.

The chain links TRBV5-1 to TRBJ2-5; D is ambiguous. Trimming took 0 bases from V and 5 from J, leaving 5 bases between them. Germline V gene lookup returns CDR1 SGHRS and CDR2 YFSETQ. The CDR3 is 12 residues long. This CDR3 reads CASSLDYETQYF. The CDR3 DNA is TGCGCCAGCAGCTTGGACTATGAGACCCAGTACTTC.

This rearrangement joins TRBV5-1 to TRBJ2-2, with D possibly TRBD2 on 5 matching bases. The V end lost 4 bases, the J end lost 1 base, and 11 bases lay between the germline ends. The CDR3 spans 15 residues. Germline CDR1 is SGHRS and CDR2 is YFSETQ. In nucleotides, the CDR3 is TGCGCCAGCAGCCTCAGCGGAGAGAACACCGGGGAGCTGTTTTTT. It specifies CASSLSGENTGELFF. Supplemented by reference TRBV5-1 and TRBJ2-2, the full variable domain reads KAGVTQTPRYLIKTRGQQVTLSCSPISGHRSVSWYQQTPGQGLQFLFEYFSETQRNKGNFPGRFSGRQFSNSRSEMNVSTLELGDSALYLCASSLSGENTGELFFGEGSRLTVL.

The V and J genes are TRBV2 and TRBJ2-2; D possibly corresponds to TRBD1 (6 bases). From germline, CDR1 is SNHLY and CDR2 FYNNEI. CDR3 length: 14 residues. With 4 bases removed from V and 4 bases from J, the gap between germline ends came to 10 bases. In nucleotides, the CDR3 is TGTGCCAGCAGTGTGGGGGCGAGCACCGGGGAGCTGTTTTTT. This translates into CASSVGASTGELFF.

The rearrangement joins TRBV27 to TRBJ2-7, with D perhaps TRBD1 (5 bases). The V end lost 0 bases, the J end lost 0 bases, and 6 bases lay between the germline ends. Germline-derived CDR1 and CDR2 are MNHEY and SMNVEV (reference sequence). The length of the CDR3 is 14 residues. CDR3 sequence (DNA): TGTGCCAGCAGTTTATCGGACAACTCCTACGAGCAGTACTTC. Amino acid sequence: CASSLSDNSYEQYF.

This chain joins TRBV11-3 and TRBJ2-1; maybe TRBD2 (6 bases). This CDR3 region has 16 residues. V lost 0 bases, J lost 4 bases, and 13 bases lay in between. Germline CDR1 reads SGHNT; CDR2 reads YENEEA. In DNA form, the CDR3 reads TGTGCCAGCAGCTTAGAAGGTGCGGGGCCGTACAATGAGCAGTTCTTC. It encodes CASSLEGAGPYNEQFF.

This chain connects TRBV5-4 to TRBJ1-2, with 10 bases that match TRBD1. V lost 5 bases to trimming and J lost 8 bases; unmatched junction nucleotides: 15. This CDR3 spans 16 amino acids. CDR1 is SGHNT and CDR2 is YYREEE in the germline V gene (reference sequence). In DNA form, the CDR3 reads TGTGCCAGCAGACTTTACGGTGCGGACAGGGGGAGAGGCTACACCTTC. This codes for CASRLYGADRGRGYTF.

The rearrangement joins TRBV7-9 to TRBJ2-3, with 9 bases matching TRBD1. The CDR3 has 15 residues. Per the germline V gene, CDR1 is SEHNR and CDR2 is FQNEAQ (reference sequence). After removal of 3 bases from V and 1 base from J, the junction contained 2 bases not matched to a gene. The CDR3 sequence: CASSFGDRGTDTQYF. The CDR3 region has the DNA TGTGCCAGCAGCTTTGGGGACAGGGGCACAGATACGCAGTATTTT.

V usage is TRBV7-9 and J usage is TRBJ1-2, with D maybe TRBD1 (6 bases). CDR1 is SEHNR and CDR2 is FQNEAQ in the germline V gene (reference sequence). The CDR3 has 14 residues. Trimming removed 5 bases from V and 4 bases from J, with 14 bases in between. CDR3 amino acids: CASSLTDSLYGYTF. The CDR3 DNA reads as TGTGCCAGCAGCCTAACGGACAGTCTCTATGGCTACACCTTC.

The chain links TRBV9 to TRBJ1-2; 7 bases are a match to TRBD1. CDR1 is SGDLS and CDR2 is YYNGEE in the germline V gene. This CDR3 is built from 14 residues. J lost 4 bases, V lost 3 bases, and 6 bases had no gene match. The CDR3 sequence: CASSAGGQSYGYTF. The CDR3 DNA reads as TGTGCCAGCAGCGCAGGGGGACAGTCCTATGGCTACACCTTC.

The chain recombines TRBV24-1 with TRBJ2-2; D might be TRBD1 (6 bases). This CDR3 has 15 amino acids. The V end was cut by 7 bases, the J end by 5 bases, with 16 bases between. Germline V gene data show CDR1 as KGHDR and CDR2 as SFDVKD. The CDR3 bases are TGTGCCACCAGCAGGTCAGGGGAAGGGACCGGGGAGCTGTTTTTT. The encoded protein is CATSRSGEGTGELFF.

This clone was observed once. The chain combines TRBV12-3 or TRBV12-4 with TRBJ1-6, with 7 bases fitting TRBD1. V lost 10 bases to trimming and J lost 10 bases; unmatched junction nucleotides: 10. The CDR3 is 13 residues long. The CDR3 DNA sequence: TGTGCCACCTCCGACAGGGTTGACTCACCCCTCCACTTT. This translates into CATSDRVDSPLHF.

This clone was seen only once. The CDR3 reads CASSRGNRGCTEAFF. The CDR3 nucleotides read TGTGCCAGCAGCCGAGGTAATCGGGGTTGCACTGAAGCTTTCTTT. The gene calls are TRBV3-1 (or the pseudogene TRBV3-2) and TRBJ1-1; D remains unclear. CDR1 is LGHDT and CDR2 is YNNKEL in the germline V gene (reference sequence). Trimming stripped 4 bases from V and 4 bases from J, with 16 bases between. The CDR3 is 15 residues long.

This chain connects TRBV12-5 to TRBJ1-2; unclear D gene. Trimming pared 8 bases from V and 2 bases from J, leaving 15 bases between. Germline V lookup: CDR1 LGHNT, CDR2 FRNRAP. The length of the CDR3 is 14 residues. The CDR3 sequence: CASSIEVGNYGYTF. CDR3 bases: TGTGCTAGTTCAATTGAGGTAGGCAACTATGGCTACACCTTC.

The J gene is TRBJ2-7, the V gene TRBV7-9, with D possibly being TRBD2 (6 bases). The CDR3 contains 16 residues. V lost 5 bases and J 4 bases, leaving 21 bases between the germline ends. Germline CDR1 SEHNR, CDR2 FQNEAQ (reference sequence). The CDR3 is CASSQEGSAIPYEQYF. CDR3 bases: TGTGCCAGCAGCCAGGAGGGGTCAGCCATTCCATACGAGCAGTACTTC.

The chain uses TRBV7-8 and TRBJ1-1; tentatively, D is TRBD1 (5 bases). The germline V gene encodes CDR1 SGHVS and CDR2 FQNEAQ. V lost 3 bases and J 4 bases, leaving 9 bases between the germline ends. This CDR3 spans 13 amino acids. CDR3 nucleotides: TGTGCCAGCAGCTTTGCGGGGGGCACTGAAGCTTTCTTT. The encoded protein is CASSFAGGTEAFF.

This clone appeared a single time. The chain combines TRBV6-2 or TRBV6-3 with TRBJ2-7; perhaps TRBD1 as D (6 bases). The CDR3 consists of 15 residues. Deletions cut 6 bases from V and 2 bases from J, with 17 bases between. Germline CDR1 and CDR2: MNHEY and SVGEGT. CDR3 bases: TGTGCCAGCAGCGACTCACAGGGTCCAACCTACGAGCAGTACTTC. Protein product: CASSDSQGPTYEQYF.

This chain connects TRBV19 to TRBJ1-2; the D gene is possibly TRBD1 (5 bases). The CDR3 runs to 13 residues. V lost 6 bases, J lost 4 bases, and 12 bases lay in between. Germline V lookup: CDR1 LNHDA, CDR2 SQIVND (reference sequence). CDR3: CASRRGSVYGYTF. CDR3 DNA sequence: TGTGCCAGTAGAAGGGGAAGTGTCTATGGCTACACCTTC.

The chain combines TRBV11-3 with TRBJ1-1; TRBD1 might be the D (6 bases). The germline V gene encodes CDR1 SGHNT and CDR2 YENEEA. The CDR3 totals 13 residues. Deletions cut 5 bases from V and 5 bases from J, with 12 bases between. The CDR3 region is CASSRQATTEAFF. The CDR3 nucleotides are TGTGCCAGCAGCCGACAGGCGACAACTGAAGCTTTCTTT.

J is TRBJ1-2 and V is TRBV30; D is perhaps TRBD1 (6 bases). This CDR3 has 14 amino acids. With 4 bases removed from V and 4 bases from J, the gap between germline ends came to 16 bases. Germline V gene lookup returns CDR1 GTSNPN and CDR2 SVGIG (reference sequence). The CDR3 coding sequence is TGTGCCTGGATTGGACAGCCAACACTCTATGGCTACACCTTC. Its translation is CAWIGQPTLYGYTF.